This T cell receptor beta chain originates from a study of cytomegalovirus exposure and HLA in healthy donors. Findings and limits, study-wide: Researchers reportedly found TCR beta sequences accurately predicted most subjects' HLA-A and HLA-B alleles. An ancestry cluster, one associated with Asian ancestry, reportedly showed fewer N-insertions than the 666-donor mean in a later analysis. Excluded: some indistinguishable V segments such as TRBV6-2 and TRBV6-3.

Use of 60 Vbeta and 13 Jbeta primers characterized the PCR. Assay used: immunoSEQ multiplex PCR; TCRdb lists only in-frame clones, some missing. The table has tens of thousands of clones, approximately 81% seen once. CDR3 length: 17 residues. V lost 4 bases to trimming and J lost 2 bases, with 21 bases between them. In germline, CDR1 is SGHTS, CDR2 YDEGEE. As regards this clone: The antigen remains unidentified.

Material: PBMCs. The chain combines TRBV5-8 with TRBJ1-2, with TRBD1 as a possible D gene (6 bases). The sequence derives from a woman between 40 and 55 years old in good health and CMV-seronegative. DNA for the CDR3: TGTGCCAGCAGCCCCAAATCAACAGGGCGCGGGAACTATGGCTACACCTTC. This encodes CASSPKSTGRGNYGYTF.